The 5 T cell receptor beta chains given below trace back to one sample, sequenced in a study of cytomegalovirus exposure and HLA in healthy donors. In the PCR, 60 Vbeta and 13 Jbeta primers were used. Some clones are missing from TCRdb's copy, which holds only in-frame ones; the method was immunoSEQ multiplex PCR. The table has about 140,000 clones, 77% seen once. Sequenced sample: PBMCs. These receptors originate from a woman aged 35 to 49 in good health and CMV-seronegative.

This clone appeared once. The rearrangement joins TRBV7-2 to TRBJ1-2; D is possibly TRBD1 (6 bases). Germline lookup yields CDR1 SGHTA and CDR2 FQGNSA. This CDR3 spans 16 amino acids. Trimming cost V 4 bases and J 0 bases, with 15 bases left between them. The CDR3 coding sequence is TGTGCCAGCAGCTCCGCGACAGGTATCACTAACTATGGCTACACCTTC. Translated, it gives CASSSATGITNYGYTF.

This chain links TRBV30 with TRBJ2-2; 8 bases are a match to TRBD1. Germline V lookup: CDR1 GTSNPN, CDR2 SVGIG (reference sequence). This CDR3 has 17 residues. Losses at the gene ends were 3 bases for V and 3 bases for J; bases not matched to a gene: 12. CDR3 sequence (DNA): TGTGCCTGGAGCTCCAAGACAGGGGAAAGGTACACCGGGGAGCTGTTTTTT. Its translation is CAWSSKTGERYTGELFF.

The chain is built from TRBV6-1 and TRBJ1-2; D perhaps matches TRBD1 (6 bases). Trimming pared 6 bases from V and 1 base from J, leaving 12 bases between. CDR3 length equals 14 residues. The germline V gene has CDR1 MNHNS and CDR2 SASEGT. The CDR3 DNA reads TGTGCCAGCAGACGACAGGCCAGTAACTATGGCTACACCTTC. It codes for CASRRQASNYGYTF.

This chain links TRBV7-9 with TRBJ1-1; D perhaps matches TRBD1 (5 bases). Germline CDR1 SEHNR, CDR2 FQNEAQ (reference sequence). V lost 4 bases and J 3 bases, leaving 15 bases between the germline ends. CDR3 length: 15 residues. The CDR3 DNA reads as TGTGCCAGCAGCTACCGGAGGGGAATTGACACTGAAGCTTTCTTT. Translated, it gives CASSYRRGIDTEAFF.

Notes on this clone: Different DNA sequences within this sample yield the same CDR3. The chain employs TRBV5-1 and TRBJ1-1, with D possibly being TRBD1 (5 bases). CDR3 size: 13 residues. V was trimmed by 5 bases and J by 1 base, leaving 9 bases between them. Germline lookup yields CDR1 SGHRS and CDR2 YFSETQ. Here the CDR3 DNA reads TGCGCCAGCAGTTCTCAGGGGAACACTGAAGCTTTCTTT. Its translation is CASSSQGNTEAFF.